The 18 T cell receptor beta chains given below trace back to one sample, sequenced in a study of T cell responses to AZD1222 COVID-19 vaccine. Clones were sequenced by immunoSEQ multiplex PCR, and TCRdb holds only the in-frame ones, with some missing. Of roughly 110,000 clones listed, around 89% are singletons. The source material was peripheral blood, sampled on day 0 of AZD1222 vaccination. These receptors came from an adult in good health.

The gene calls are TRBV29-1 and TRBJ1-4; D is undetermined. CDR1 and CDR2 (germline): SQVTM, ANQGSEA. V was trimmed by 3 bases and J by 8 bases, leaving 10 bases between them. The CDR3 totals 12 residues. DNA for the CDR3: TGCAGCGTTGAGTTAGGGTACGAAAAACTGTTTTTT. It yields the protein CSVELGYEKLFF.

The chain links TRBV5-1 to TRBJ1-4, with a possible D match to TRBD1 (5 bases). The CDR3 extends over 15 amino acids. The germline CDR1 and CDR2 sequences are SGHRS and YFSETQ. The V and J ends lost 4 bases and 4 bases respectively, with 14 bases between them. The CDR3 spells CASSLPGPDNEKLFF. In DNA form, the CDR3 reads TGCGCCAGCAGCCTCCCGGGACCCGATAATGAAAAACTGTTTTTT.

This clone was seen once. The genes are TRBV28 and TRBJ1-2; possible D gene TRBD1, 5 bases. CDR1 MDHEN and CDR2 SYDVKM come from the germline V gene. This CDR3 is 12 amino acids long. Trimming removed 7 bases from V and 7 bases from J, with 13 bases in between. The CDR3 nucleotides read TGTGCCAGCAATTCAGGGTCTCGTGGCTACACCTTC. This encodes CASNSGSRGYTF.

This sequence joins TRBV12-3 or TRBV12-4 and TRBJ2-7; maybe TRBD1 (6 bases). V was pared by 7 bases and J by 1 base, with 11 bases between. The CDR3 is made up of 13 amino acids. CDR3 nucleotides: TGTGCCAGCAATAAGGGGGTTTCCTACGAGCAGTACTTC. Its translation: CASNKGVSYEQYF.

This chain uses TRBV24-1 with TRBJ1-1; D is ambiguous. Germline values: CDR1 KGHDR, CDR2 SFDVKD. The CDR3 is 15 amino acids. Trimming shortened V by 0 bases and J by 6 bases, and 13 bases separated the two germline ends. The CDR3 sequence: CATSDLGSLSAEAFF. In DNA form, the CDR3 reads TGTGCCACCAGTGATTTGGGGAGTTTGAGCGCTGAAGCTTTCTTT.

The rearrangement links TRBV5-1 to TRBJ1-4; a weak D match, TRBD1 (5 bases). The CDR3 is 14 residues long. Trimming removed 5 bases at V and 1 base at J, with 9 bases between. The V gene's germline CDR1 is SGHRS and CDR2 YFSETQ. CDR3 region: CASSPQGTNEKLFF. CDR3 bases: TGCGCCAGCAGTCCTCAGGGAACTAATGAAAAACTGTTTTTT. Filled out from reference TRBV5-1 and TRBJ1-4, the complete variable domain reads KAGVTQTPRYLIKTRGQQVTLSCSPISGHRSVSWYQQTPGQGLQFLFEYFSETQRNKGNFPGRFSGRQFSNSRSEMNVSTLELGDSALYLCASSPQGTNEKLFFGSGTQLSVL.

J is TRBJ1-1 and V is TRBV18; a weak D match, TRBD1 (5 bases). Germline assignment: CDR1 KGHSH and CDR2 LQKENI. This CDR3 contains 12 residues. V was shortened by 5 bases and J by 8 bases, with 12 bases between the two germline ends. The CDR3 DNA reads as TGTGCCAGCTCAACCCGGGGCGAGGAAGCTTTCTTT. Translating gives CASSTRGEEAFF.

The V call is TRBV27, the J call TRBJ2-6; the D is unclear. Trimming removed 2 bases from V and 1 base from J, with 21 bases in between. Germline CDR1 MNHEY, CDR2 SMNVEV (reference sequence). The CDR3 sequence is 20 residues long. The CDR3, as DNA: TGTGCCAGCAGTTTAGGTTGGCTCGGCGCAGGCGCGTCTGGGGCCAACGTCCTGACTTTC. It codes for CASSLGWLGAGASGANVLTF.

The chain recombines TRBV15 with TRBJ1-5, with a weak D call TRBD1 (6 bases). Per the germline V gene, CDR1 is LNHNV and CDR2 is YYDKDF (reference sequence). The V gene lost 2 bases and the J gene lost 6 bases, with 17 bases spanning the gap. CDR3 length equals 16 residues. This CDR3 is CATSRSRDPGVQPQHF. The DNA of the CDR3 is TGTGCCACCAGCAGATCCCGGGACCCAGGGGTTCAGCCCCAGCATTTT.

This clone appeared a few times. The chain recombines TRBV24-1 with TRBJ1-1; no definite D call. The germline CDR1 and CDR2 sequences are KGHDR and SFDVKD. Trimming shortened V by 5 bases and J by 1 base, and 4 bases separated the two germline ends. The CDR3 consists of 12 residues. The chain's CDR3 is CATSGQNTEAFF. CDR3 DNA sequence: TGTGCCACCAGTGGGCAGAACACTGAAGCTTTCTTT.

The chain recombines TRBV19 with TRBJ2-2; no reliable D call. The CDR3 has 12 residues. The V end lost 3 bases, the J end lost 5 bases, and 4 bases lay between the germline ends. CDR1 is LNHDA, CDR2 SQIVND, per germline (reference sequence). Here the CDR3 reads CASSMRTGELFF. The CDR3 region has the DNA TGTGCCAGTAGTATGAGGACCGGGGAGCTGTTTTTT.

V usage is TRBV21-1 and J usage is TRBJ2-5; the table calls TRBD1, which could not be checked here. TRBV21-1 is reported as a pseudogene. The CDR3 length is 15 residues. CDR3 region: CASSERGRGRETQYF. The CDR3 DNA sequence: TGTGCCAGCAGCGAGCGGGGCAGGGGGCGAGAGACCCAGTACTTC.

This clone was counted a few times. The V and J genes are TRBV5-1 and TRBJ1-6; D not certain. Germline assignment: CDR1 SGHRS and CDR2 YFSETQ. The CDR3 has 14 residues. V was clipped by 0 bases and J by 6 bases, with 7 bases between them. The CDR3 protein is CASSLGDPNSPLHF. The CDR3 DNA is TGCGCCAGCAGCTTGGGCGACCCTAATTCACCCCTCCACTTT.

CDR3 in amino acids: CASSQGQEIEQYF. The CDR3 DNA reads TGTGCCAGTAGCCAGGGGCAGGAGATAGAGCAGTACTTC. The chain couples TRBV19 to TRBJ2-7, with a weak D call TRBD1 (6 bases). V lost 6 bases and J lost 7, with 16 bases in between. The germline V gene has CDR1 LNHDA and CDR2 SQIVND (reference sequence). The CDR3 has 13 residues. Filled out from reference TRBV19 and TRBJ2-7, the complete variable domain reads DGGITQSPKYLFRKEGQNVTLSCEQNLNHDAMYWYRQDPGQGLRLIYYSQIVNDFQKGDIAEGYSVSREKKESFPLTVTSAQKNPTAFYLCASSQGQEIEQYFGPGTRLTVT.

This clone was detected a few times. The V call is TRBV3-1 (or the pseudogene TRBV3-2), the J call TRBJ2-7; tentative D call: TRBD1 (5 bases). The V and J ends lost 3 bases and 7 bases respectively, with 19 bases between them. This CDR3 spans 15 amino acids. The germline gives CDR1 LGHDT, CDR2 YNNKEL (reference sequence). The CDR3 sequence: CASSHHLGRVKEQYF. The CDR3 DNA sequence: TGTGCCAGCAGCCACCACTTAGGCAGGGTAAAGGAGCAGTACTTC.

V usage is TRBV19 and J usage is TRBJ2-1; 9 positions match TRBD2. Germline V gene sequence: CDR1 LNHDA, CDR2 SQIVND (reference sequence). This CDR3 is 15 amino acids long. Trimming removed 10 bases from V and 3 bases from J; junction bases left unmatched: 10. DNA of the CDR3: TGTGCCATCGGGAAGCGGGAGGCTAACTACAATGAGCAGTTCTTC. Protein sequence: CAIGKREANYNEQFF.

The chain has TRBV2 and TRBJ2-1; D is uncertain. This CDR3 is 14 amino acids long. Germline CDR1 and CDR2: SNHLY and FYNNEI. V was trimmed by 6 bases and J by 8 bases, leaving 17 bases between them. This CDR3 reads CASSRSLPGDEQFF. CDR3 coding DNA: TGTGCCAGCAGCCGGAGCCTCCCTGGCGATGAGCAGTTCTTC.

The rearrangement joins TRBV4-1 to TRBJ2-1; 10 nucleotides match TRBD1. Germline CDR1 MGHRA, CDR2 YSYEKL. The CDR3 has 16 residues. Unmatched junction bases numbered 2, after V lost 3 bases and J lost 0 bases. DNA of the CDR3: TGCGCCAGCAGCCAGGGACAGGGGTTCTCCTACAATGAGCAGTTCTTC. It encodes CASSQGQGFSYNEQFF.